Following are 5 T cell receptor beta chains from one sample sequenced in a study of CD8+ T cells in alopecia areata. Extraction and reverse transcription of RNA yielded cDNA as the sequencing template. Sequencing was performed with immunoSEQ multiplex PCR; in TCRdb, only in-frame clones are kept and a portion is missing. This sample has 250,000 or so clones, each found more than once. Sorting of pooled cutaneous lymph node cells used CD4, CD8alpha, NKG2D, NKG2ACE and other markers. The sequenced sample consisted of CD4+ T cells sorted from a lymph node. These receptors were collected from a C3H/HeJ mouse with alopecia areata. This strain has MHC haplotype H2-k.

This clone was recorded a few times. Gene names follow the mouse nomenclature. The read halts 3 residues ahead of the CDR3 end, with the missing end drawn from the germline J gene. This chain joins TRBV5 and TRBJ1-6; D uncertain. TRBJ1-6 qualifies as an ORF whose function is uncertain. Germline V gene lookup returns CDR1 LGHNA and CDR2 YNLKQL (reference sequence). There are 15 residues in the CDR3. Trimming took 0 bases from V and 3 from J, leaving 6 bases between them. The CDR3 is CASSQDKFYNSPLYF. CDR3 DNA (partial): TGTGCCAGCAGCCAAGACAAGTTCTATAATTCGCCC.

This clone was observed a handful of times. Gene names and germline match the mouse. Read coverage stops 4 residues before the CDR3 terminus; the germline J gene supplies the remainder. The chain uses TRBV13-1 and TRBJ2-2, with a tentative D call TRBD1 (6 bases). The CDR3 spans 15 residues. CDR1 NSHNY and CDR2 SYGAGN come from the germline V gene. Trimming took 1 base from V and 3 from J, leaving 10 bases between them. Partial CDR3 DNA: TGTGCCAGCAGTGATTACAGGGAGGACACCGGG. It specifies CASSDYREDTG. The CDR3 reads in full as CASSDYREDTGQLYF.

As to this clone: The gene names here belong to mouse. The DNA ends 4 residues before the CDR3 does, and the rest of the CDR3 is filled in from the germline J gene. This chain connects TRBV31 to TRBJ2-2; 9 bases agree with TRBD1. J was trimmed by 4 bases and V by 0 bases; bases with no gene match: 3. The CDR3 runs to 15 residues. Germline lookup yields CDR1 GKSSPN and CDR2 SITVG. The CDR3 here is CAWSLGTGPTGQLYF. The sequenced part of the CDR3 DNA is TGTGCCTGGAGTCTCGGGACAGGGCCCACCGGG.

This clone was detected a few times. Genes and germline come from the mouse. CDR3 sequence: CASSVGSSSAETLYF. CDR3 DNA, as far as it was read: TGTGCCAGCAGTGTTGGGTCCTCTAGTGCAGAA. This chain uses TRBV13-3 with TRBJ2-3; D ambiguous. The read is 4 residues too short to cover the CDR3 end, so that end is filled in from the germline J gene. Trimming removed 3 bases at V and 0 bases at J, with 11 bases between. There are 15 residues in the CDR3. Germline V lookup: CDR1 NNHDY, CDR2 SYVADS.

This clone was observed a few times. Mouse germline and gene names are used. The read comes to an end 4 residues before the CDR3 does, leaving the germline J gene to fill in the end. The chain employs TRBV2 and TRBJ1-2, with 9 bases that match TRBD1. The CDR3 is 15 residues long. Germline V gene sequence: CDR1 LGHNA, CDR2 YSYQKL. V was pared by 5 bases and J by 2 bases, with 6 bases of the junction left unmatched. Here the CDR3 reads CASSTQGARNSDYTF. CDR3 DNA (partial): TGTGCCAGCAGCACACAGGGGGCGCGGAACTCC.